Listed here is a single TCR beta chain. Its antigen is undetermined. The data stem from a study of blood T cells in healthy people across ages. Study observations and caveats: Because donor CMV status was unknown, expanded clonotype changes were possibly confounded.

V was clipped by 3 bases and J by 3 bases, with 8 bases between them. CDR1 is KGHDR, CDR2 SFDVKD, per germline. The CDR3 consists of 14 residues. A J-beta primer mix and a sample-barcoded 5' primer were used in a second PCR of roughly 7 to 12 cycles. MiXCR, run by TCRdb on the 5' RACE reads, gives a single entry per CDR3 protein. Of some 760,000 distinct CDR3 sequences listed, approximately 25% were seen once; the top ten hold 9.4%. The data were also submitted as part of a second study, on T cells of mothers and their children. From that paper: Donors comprised a few healthy Caucasian mothers plus their six children. The cDNA synthesis received all extracted RNA, at about 1.5 ug per 15 ul. None of the identified T cell clones proved to be persistent microchimeric clones.

The sequence came from a boy between 10 and 17 years old in good health. The chain couples TRBV24-1 to TRBJ2-1; the D gene is possibly TRBD2 (5 bases). The sequenced sample consisted of blood. The CDR3 nucleotides are TGTGCCACCAGTGATAGCGGAGACTACAATGAGCAGTTCTTC. This translates into CATSDSGDYNEQFF.